The clone carrying this T cell receptor beta chain was recorded many times. The record originates from a study of T cells in Graves' hyperthyroidism and ophthalmopathy. Regions amplified from RNA transcripts were the TCR beta CDR3 regions. Using the HTBI primer set, a first-round RT-PCR was run on the TCR CDR3. TCRdb itself ran the multiplex PCR reads through MiXCR, one entry per CDR3 protein. The sample gives about 270,000 distinct CDR3 sequences, around 15% of which show up once; around 31% is in the top ten. The origin of this receptor is a woman in her 50s with Graves' hyperthyroidism that later progressed to Graves' ophthalmopathy. Sequences were obtained from blood.

The CDR3 is CASSYSGPPYGYTF. The CDR3, as DNA: TGTGCCAGCAGTTACTCTGGGCCACCCTATGGCTACACCTTC. This rearrangement joins TRBV6-5 to TRBJ1-2, with unresolved D. Germline V gene lookup returns CDR1 MNHEY and CDR2 SVGAGI. V gave up 0 bases and J gave up 4 bases, with 9 bases separating them. This CDR3 is 14 amino acids long.